This TCR beta chain was obtained from a study of shared clonotypes between healthy human individuals (dated by TCRdb to the early 2020s). Concerning the study at large: Three men and two women, aged 18 to 49 years, made up the cohort. Per donor, three plates each were used for CD4 naive and CD4 memory, two for CD8 naive, and one for CD8 memory. The study deeply sequenced blood TCR repertoires of about 5 healthy adults to estimate repertoire size and the extent of clonotype sharing between individuals. Between about 0.9 and 8.9 billion PBMCs per donor were obtained by leukapheresis. To increase sequencing depth and limit assay-specific biases, TCR repertoire library preparation and sequencing were carried out by different laboratories using diverse techniques. Beyond this particular receptor, the publication reports: Compared with non-shared clonotypes, clonotypes shared by all four sorted-subset donors had higher generation probabilities. Based on pairwise subsampling, the degree of clonotype sharing among donors was expected to be affected by sequencing depth. Even with the large sequencing depth, rarefaction of the sorted-subset datasets indicated that sequencing was incomplete. Sampling was restricted to blood, and TCR repertoires in tissues likely differ from the TCR repertoires found in blood. Larger estimated clonotype richness was generally found for naive subsets than for memory subsets. Sharing across a few donors was observed for around 5% of naive CD4, under 4% of naive CD8, around 2.5% of memory CD4, and around 0.42% of memory CD8 clonotypes. The genetic and exposure-history diversity represented was limited by the small number of donors.

Trimming accounts for 4 bases at V and 7 bases at J, while the number of junction bases matched to no gene is 9. CDR1 and CDR2, looked up from the germline V gene, are SQVTM and ANQGSEA. From cysteine to phenylalanine, the CDR3 is 13 amino acids long. The DNA shown is the 39-base CDR3, in frame from base 1. TCR CDR3 regions were amplified from genomic DNA by multiplex PCR using the deep immunoSEQ assay. Extracted genomic DNA from each cell subset was spread evenly across all wells of several immunoSEQ 96-well plates, with each plate serving as a replicate. Each replicate PCR for sorted subsets received 150 to 250 ng genomic DNA, equal to about 30,000 T cell genomes. Purified libraries were quantified with a Qubit 3.0 fluorometer, sized on a Bioanalyzer 2100, and re-quantified with the KAPA Library Quantification kit. Each immunoSEQ 96-well plate was sequenced on its own single-read 150-cycle Illumina NextSeq 550 flow cell. From the authors' description of their analysis: Because the immunoSEQ output included only junctional sequences and no quality scores, the filtering could not be the same as the filtering used for full-length reads. To assign V/J genes and CDR3, sequences were annotated using PyIR, a Python wrapper for IgBLAST v1.9, with IMGT germline references. Reads were removed for weak V/J assignments (E-value above 1e-6), missing CDR3, stop codons, out-of-frame junctions, or ambiguous translated residues. V3J clonotypes were defined as sequences sharing an identical inferred V gene, J gene, and CDR3 amino acid sequence. The percentage overlap between two repertoires was calculated by dividing the number of shared unique clonotypes by the size of the smaller repertoire. RTK rarefaction, the Chao1 estimator, and Recon v2.1 estimates of unobserved clonotypes were used to assess repertoire richness. Generation probabilities were computed with OLGA for all TCRbeta clonotypes obtained by the gDNA method from a handful of donors. Entries here come from immuneACCESS through TCRdb and include only in-frame sequences with V and J called. Some clones fail to appear in such tables; in the studies checked, an unresolved V gene covers under half of the shortfall, and the cause of the remainder is unknown. V and J calls plus clone size are reproduced from that table; the DNA served to infer D and trimming. For this sample the table gives hundreds of thousands of clones, of which around 67% were detected only once. The leading ten clones occupy approximately 1.7% of the sample.

This clone appeared a few times. Its antigen specificity is not known. No much larger clonotype is one base removed from it; base qualities were not supplied. Donors were healthy HIV-negative adults with no recently reported acute infections or vaccinations. All donors were Caucasian adults living in Nashville, Tennessee, USA. CD4+ T cells were enriched through magnetic negative selection, after which naive cells were positively selected on CD45RA and the remaining negative fraction served as the memory subset. Blood was collected by leukapheresis, and PBMCs were isolated by Ficoll-Histopaque density gradient centrifugation and then cryopreserved in liquid nitrogen vapor phase. Purity and quantity of every magnetically sorted T cell population were checked by analytical flow cytometry. From each sorted fraction, genomic DNA was isolated and quantified by UV absorbance on a Nanodrop 2000c.

The receptor chain draws on TRBV29-1 and TRBJ2-7, with TRBD2 matching 8 junction bases. The sequenced sample was memory CD4+ T cells sorted from blood. What the cell subset or site label conveys for this sample: CD45RA-negative fraction. The source is a woman aged 25 to 45 in good health. DNA sequence: TGCAGCGTTGCGCCAGCGGGAGAGGGGGAGCAGTACTTC. It translates to CSVAPAGEGEQYF.